These T cell receptor beta chains were read from a single sample in a study of shared clonotypes between healthy human individuals. Clones were read by immunoSEQ multiplex PCR, and TCRdb kept only the in-frame ones, dropping some. The sample holds fewer than 550,000 clones, roughly 85% seen once. The sequenced material came from PBMCs. The receptors shown here come from a woman aged 40 to 50 in good health. Some clones in this sample may be carry-over from other donors' samples. CDR3s include the opening cysteine and the closing phenylalanine or tryptophan. D genes are given only for firm matches. Not all rows give a size; the values are once, few, many and, for expanded clones, a class.

TGTGCCAGCAGTCGAGCCCTTAGCGGGATAAACACAGATACGCAGTATTTT	CASSRALSGINTDTQYF	TRBV5-4	.	TRBD2	TRBJ2-3	17
TGTGCCAGCTCACCCCAAGGGGATTCGAATTCACCCCTCCACTTT	CASSPQGDSNSPLHF	TRBV18	.	.	TRBJ1-6	15
TGCGCCAGCAGCTTGGGGCTAGCGGGAGGAGGCACAGATACGCAGTATTTT	CASSLGLAGGGTDTQYF	TRBV5-1	.	TRBD2	TRBJ2-3	17
TGTGCCAGCAGCTCGGTTGGCGGGAGATACGAGCAGTACTTC	CASSSVGGRYEQYF	TRBV7-9	.	TRBD2	TRBJ2-7	14
TGTGCCATCAGTGAGTCTCCCACTCCACCCCAAGAGACCCAGTACTTC	CAISESPTPPQETQYF	TRBV10-3	.	.	TRBJ2-5	16
TGTGCCAGCAGCGCCCCGGGCCGGGGGGAAAACATTCAGTACTTC	CASSAPGRGENIQYF	TRBV5-4	few	TRBD2	TRBJ2-4	15
TGTGCCAGCAGCTTCGGGGGAGTTTCCTACAATGAGCAGTTCTTC	CASSFGGVSYNEQFF	TRBV5-8	.	.	TRBJ2-1	15
TGTGCCAGCAGCGCCGGGACCCTCCCTGAGACCCAGTACTTC	CASSAGTLPETQYF	TRBV28	.	.	TRBJ2-5	14
TGTGCCAGCAGCTTAATGTCGGGGGAGGGGGAGACCCAGTACTTC	CASSLMSGEGETQYF	TRBV7-9	.	TRBD2	TRBJ2-5	15
TGTGCCTGGAGTATGGGGAAGGGCTACACCTTC	CAWSMGKGYTF	TRBV30	once	.	TRBJ1-2	11
TGTGCCAGCAGTTTCCCTACGGGATTTGGCAATCAGCCCCAGCATTTT	CASSFPTGFGNQPQHF	TRBV28	.	.	TRBJ1-5	16
TGTGCCAGCAGCCAAGAATTGCAGCCTGCTAACTATGGCTACACCTTC	CASSQELQPANYGYTF	TRBV14	few	.	TRBJ1-2	16
TGTGCCAGCAGTTCACCCCGTGGAGGAGGGTACACAGATACGCAGTATTTT	CASSSPRGGGYTDTQYF	TRBV28	.	.	TRBJ2-3	17
TGCGCCAGCAGCCAAGGGTCAGGAGTAGAAGGAGATACGCAGTATTTT	CASSQGSGVEGDTQYF	TRBV4-3	.	.	TRBJ2-3	16
TGTGCCAGCAGTTACGCCGGGTCTACCTACGAGCAGTACTTC	CASSYAGSTYEQYF	TRBV6-5	.	.	TRBJ2-7	14
TGTGCCAGCAGCACAGGGATAGTGAACACTGAAGCTTTCTTT	CASSTGIVNTEAFF	TRBV9	.	.	TRBJ1-1	14
TGTGCCAGCAGCGTAGAGGGGGGGCTGAACACTGAAGCTTTCTTT	CASSVEGGLNTEAFF	TRBV9	.	.	TRBJ1-1	15
TGTGCCAGCAGCCACGGGGGGGCTCTGTGGTCCGGGGAGCTGTTTTTT	CASSHGGALWSGELFF	TRBV7-8	.	TRBD2	TRBJ2-2	16
TGTGCCAGCAGACGGGACAGGGACTCTAAAGCTTTCTTT	CASRRDRDSKAFF	TRBV28	.	TRBD1	TRBJ1-1	13
TGTGCCAGCAGCCTGACTAGCGGGAGCTTAGAAACCTACGAGCAGTACTTC	CASSLTSGSLETYEQYF	TRBV11-2	.	TRBD2	TRBJ2-7	17
TGTGCCAGCAGTGTTCTAGCGGGAATGAATGAGCAGTTCTTC	CASSVLAGMNEQFF	TRBV6-4	few	TRBD2	TRBJ2-1	14
TGTGCCAGCAGCTCCTTTGGGACTAGCGGGAGCGCAGATACGCAGTATTTT	CASSSFGTSGSADTQYF	TRBV7-2	.	TRBD2	TRBJ2-3	17
TGTGCCAGCAGCCCCCCCCGGGCGCCCAGTTCAGCAGATACGCAGTATTTT	CASSPPRAPSSADTQYF	TRBV7-9	.	.	TRBJ2-3	17
TGTGCCAGTAGTATGGTAGTTGGAGCTTACGAGCAGTACTTC	CASSMVVGAYEQYF	TRBV19	.	.	TRBJ2-7	14
TGTGCCAGTAGTACGGGGACAGGGGGCTCCTACGAGCAGTACTTC	CASSTGTGGSYEQYF	TRBV19	.	TRBD1	TRBJ2-7	15